The source of this T cell receptor (beta chain) is a study of T cells after yellow fever vaccination. On the study more broadly: SMART-Seq v4 Ultra Low Input served to prepare low-cell-number fractions. Whole-study findings and limits: Reappearance after the booster was seen for most primary-vaccination clones, at roughly 96% CD4 and 80% to 90% CD8. FACS-sorted repertoires could contain abundant clonotypes contaminating from the bulk population.

Template switching by 5'RACE produced TCR cDNA, adding a universal primer site and UMIs. TCRdb reprocessed the 5' RACE reads with MiXCR, giving one entry per CDR3 protein. Among tens of thousands of distinct CDR3 sequences, under 9.5% were seen once, and the ten largest hold over 25%. This clonotype occurred many times. The antigen is unknown. The CDR3 consists of 15 residues. Trimming shortened V by 5 bases and J by 3 bases, and 15 bases separated the two germline ends. The germline gives CDR1 MNHNS, CDR2 SASEGT. The chain joins TRBV6-1 to TRBJ2-3; D is perhaps TRBD1 or TRBD2 (5 bases each). The sample was CD8+ T cells sorted from PBMCs, taken roughly 10 days after the first yellow fever vaccination. The sequence was obtained from a young man who received the YFV17D yellow fever vaccine. The CDR3 sequence: CASSPSPEGTDTQYF. CDR3 nucleotide sequence: TGTGCCAGCAGTCCCTCACCCGAGGGGACAGATACGCAGTATTTT.